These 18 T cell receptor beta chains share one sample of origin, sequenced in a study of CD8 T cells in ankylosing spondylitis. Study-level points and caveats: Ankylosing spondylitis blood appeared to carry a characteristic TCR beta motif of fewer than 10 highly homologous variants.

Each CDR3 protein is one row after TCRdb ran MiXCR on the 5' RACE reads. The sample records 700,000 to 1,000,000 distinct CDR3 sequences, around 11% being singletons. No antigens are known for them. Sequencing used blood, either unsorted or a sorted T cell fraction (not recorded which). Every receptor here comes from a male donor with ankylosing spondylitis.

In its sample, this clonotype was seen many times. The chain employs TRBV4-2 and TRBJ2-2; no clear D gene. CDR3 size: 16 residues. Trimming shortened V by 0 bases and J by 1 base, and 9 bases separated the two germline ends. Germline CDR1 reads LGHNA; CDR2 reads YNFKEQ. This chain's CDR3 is CASSQELTGNTGELFF. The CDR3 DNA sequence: TGTGCCAGCAGCCAAGAATTGACGGGGAACACCGGGGAGCTGTTTTTT.

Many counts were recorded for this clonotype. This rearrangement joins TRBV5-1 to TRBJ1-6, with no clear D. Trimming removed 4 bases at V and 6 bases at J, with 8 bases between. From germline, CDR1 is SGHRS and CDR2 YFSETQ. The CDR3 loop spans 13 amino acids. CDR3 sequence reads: CASSLGRNSPLHF. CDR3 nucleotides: TGCGCCAGCAGCCTCGGACGTAATTCACCCCTCCACTTT.

In nucleotides, the CDR3 is TGCGCCAGCAGCTTTTTTCCGGGAGAACAAGAGACCCAGTACTTC. It specifies CASSFFPGEQETQYF. The V gene is TRBV5-1, the J gene TRBJ2-5; a possible D gene is TRBD2 (6 bases). V was trimmed by 2 bases and J by 2 bases, leaving 13 bases between them. This CDR3 has 15 amino acids. Germline values: CDR1 SGHRS, CDR2 YFSETQ.

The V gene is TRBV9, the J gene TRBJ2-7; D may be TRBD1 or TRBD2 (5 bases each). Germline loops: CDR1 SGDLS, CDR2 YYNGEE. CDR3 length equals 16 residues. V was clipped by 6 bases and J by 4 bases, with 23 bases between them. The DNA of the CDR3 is TGTGCCAGCACCACAATGGGGACGGAGGAAAGATACGAGCAGTACTTC. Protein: CASTTMGTEERYEQYF.

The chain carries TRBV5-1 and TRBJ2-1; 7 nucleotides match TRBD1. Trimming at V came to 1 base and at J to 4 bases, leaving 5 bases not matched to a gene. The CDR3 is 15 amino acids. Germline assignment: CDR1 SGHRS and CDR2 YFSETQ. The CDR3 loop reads CASSLSEGAYNEQFF. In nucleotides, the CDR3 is TGCGCCAGCAGCTTGTCTGAGGGGGCTTACAATGAGCAGTTCTTC.

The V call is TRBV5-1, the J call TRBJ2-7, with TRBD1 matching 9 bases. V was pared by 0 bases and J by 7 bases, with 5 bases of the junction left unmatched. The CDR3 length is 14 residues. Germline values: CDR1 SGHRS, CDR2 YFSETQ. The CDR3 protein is CASSLGTGDGEQYF. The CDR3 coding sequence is TGCGCCAGCAGCTTGGGGACAGGGGATGGGGAGCAGTACTTC.

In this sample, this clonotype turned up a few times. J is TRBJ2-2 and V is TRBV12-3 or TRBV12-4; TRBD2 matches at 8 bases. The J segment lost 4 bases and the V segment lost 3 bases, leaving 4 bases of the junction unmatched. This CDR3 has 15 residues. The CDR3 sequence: CASSLVSGITGELFF. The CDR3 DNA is TGTGCCAGCAGTTTGGTTAGCGGGATCACCGGGGAGCTGTTTTTT.

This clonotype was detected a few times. In DNA, the CDR3 is TGCAGCGTTGTAGGCGGTTGGGCAATGAACACTGAAGCTTTCTTT. This sequence encodes CSVVGGWAMNTEAFF. The chain has TRBV29-1 and TRBJ1-1, with D unresolved. V gave up 4 bases and J gave up 0 bases, with 15 bases separating them. CDR3 length: 15 amino acids. Germline V CDR1 and CDR2: SQVTM, ANQGSEA.

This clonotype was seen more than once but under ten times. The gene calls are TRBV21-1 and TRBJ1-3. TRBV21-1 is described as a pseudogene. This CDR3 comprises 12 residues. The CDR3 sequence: CASTGPGNTIYF. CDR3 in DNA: TGTGCCAGCACGGGTCCGGGGAACACCATATATTTT.

This CDR3 reads CASSLAPIGDTEAFF. As DNA, the CDR3 is TGCGCCAGCAGCTTGGCACCCATTGGGGACACTGAAGCTTTCTTT. V and J are TRBV5-1 and TRBJ1-1; the D is unclear. This CDR3 region has 15 residues. Germline CDR1 and CDR2: SGHRS and YFSETQ. The V gene lost 0 bases and the J gene lost 3 bases, with 12 bases spanning the gap. The full variable domain, completed using reference TRBV5-1 and TRBJ1-1, is KAGVTQTPRYLIKTRGQQVTLSCSPISGHRSVSWYQQTPGQGLQFLFEYFSETQRNKGNFPGRFSGRQFSNSRSEMNVSTLELGDSALYLCASSLAPIGDTEAFFGQGTRLTVV.

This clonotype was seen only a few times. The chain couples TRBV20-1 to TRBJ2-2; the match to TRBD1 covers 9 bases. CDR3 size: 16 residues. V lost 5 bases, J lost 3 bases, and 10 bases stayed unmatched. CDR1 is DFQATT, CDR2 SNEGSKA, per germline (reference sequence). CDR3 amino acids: CSAESRDRVDTGELFF. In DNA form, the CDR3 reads TGCAGTGCTGAGTCCCGGGACAGGGTGGACACCGGGGAGCTGTTTTTT.

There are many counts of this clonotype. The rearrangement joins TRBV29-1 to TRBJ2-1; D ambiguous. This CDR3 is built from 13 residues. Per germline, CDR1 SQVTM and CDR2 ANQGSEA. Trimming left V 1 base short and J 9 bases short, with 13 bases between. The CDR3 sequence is CSVEVFRATEQFF. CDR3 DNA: TGCAGCGTTGAAGTCTTCCGCGCCACTGAGCAGTTCTTC.

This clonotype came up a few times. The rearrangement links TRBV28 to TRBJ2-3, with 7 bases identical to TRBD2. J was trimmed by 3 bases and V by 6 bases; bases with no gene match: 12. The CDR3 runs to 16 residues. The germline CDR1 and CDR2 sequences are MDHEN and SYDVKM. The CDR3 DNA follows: TGTGCCAGCAGCATAACGGGCGGGAGTGGTACAGATACGCAGTATTTT. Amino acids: CASSITGGSGTDTQYF.

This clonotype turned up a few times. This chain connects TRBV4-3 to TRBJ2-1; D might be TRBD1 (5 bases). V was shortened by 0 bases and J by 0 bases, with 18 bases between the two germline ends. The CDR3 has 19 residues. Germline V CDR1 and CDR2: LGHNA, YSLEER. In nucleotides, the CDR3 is TGCGCCAGCAGCCAAGATCCTCCAGGGCCTACCTACTCCTACAATGAGCAGTTCTTC. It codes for CASSQDPPGPTYSYNEQFF.

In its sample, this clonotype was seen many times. The CDR3 protein is CATRGRDSGANVLTF. The CDR3 DNA reads TGTGCCACCCGGGGAAGGGACTCTGGGGCCAACGTCCTGACTTTC. V gene TRBV12-3 or TRBV12-4 combines with J gene TRBJ2-6, with a tentative D call TRBD2 (5 bases). CDR3 length: 15 residues. V shed 10 bases and J shed 0 bases, with 13 bases lying between them.

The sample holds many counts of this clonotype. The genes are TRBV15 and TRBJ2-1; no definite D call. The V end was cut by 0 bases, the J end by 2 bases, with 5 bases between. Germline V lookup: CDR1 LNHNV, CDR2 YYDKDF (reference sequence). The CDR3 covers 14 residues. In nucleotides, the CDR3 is TGTGCCACCAGCAGAGATTACACCTACAATGAGCAGTTCTTC. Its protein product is CATSRDYTYNEQFF.

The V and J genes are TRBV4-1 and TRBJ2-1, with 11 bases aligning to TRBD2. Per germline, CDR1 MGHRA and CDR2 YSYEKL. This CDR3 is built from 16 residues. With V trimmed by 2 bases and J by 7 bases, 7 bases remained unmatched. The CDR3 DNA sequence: TGCGCCAGCAGCCAATTTACTAGCGGGAGACGGAATGAGCAGTTCTTC. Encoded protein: CASSQFTSGRRNEQFF.

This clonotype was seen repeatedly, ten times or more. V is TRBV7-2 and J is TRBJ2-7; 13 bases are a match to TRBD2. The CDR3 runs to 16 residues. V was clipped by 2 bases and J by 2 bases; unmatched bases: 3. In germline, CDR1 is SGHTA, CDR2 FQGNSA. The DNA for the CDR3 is TGTGCCAGCAGCTTAAGGACTAGCGGGAGACCCTACGAGCAGTACTTC. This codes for CASSLRTSGRPYEQYF. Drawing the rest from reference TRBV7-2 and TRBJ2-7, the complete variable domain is GAGVSQSPSNKVTEKGKDVELRCDPISGHTALYWYRQSLGQGLEFLIYFQGNSAPDKSGLPSDRFSAERTGGSVSTLTIQRTQQEDSAVYLCASSLRTSGRPYEQYFGPGTRLTVT.